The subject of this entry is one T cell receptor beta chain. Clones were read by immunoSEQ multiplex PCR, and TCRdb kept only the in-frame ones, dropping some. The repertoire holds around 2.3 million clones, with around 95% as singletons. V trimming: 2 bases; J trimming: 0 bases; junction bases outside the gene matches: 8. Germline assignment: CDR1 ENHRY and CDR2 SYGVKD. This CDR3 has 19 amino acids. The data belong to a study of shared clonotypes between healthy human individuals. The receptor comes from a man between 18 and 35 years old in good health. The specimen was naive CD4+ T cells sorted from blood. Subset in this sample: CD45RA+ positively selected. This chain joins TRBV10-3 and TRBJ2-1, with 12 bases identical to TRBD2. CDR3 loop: CAISEAGTSGSSSYNEQFF. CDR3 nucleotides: TGTGCCATCAGTGAGGCCGGGACTAGCGGGTCTAGCTCCTACAATGAGCAGTTCTTC.